This note documents a single T cell receptor beta chain sequence. The data are from a study of T cell changes during pregnancy in multiple sclerosis. Only in-frame clones appear in the TCRdb table, and some are missing; sequencing was by immunoSEQ multiplex PCR. The table lists around 50,000 clones, around 89% of them singletons. The TCR comes from a female donor with multiple sclerosis, enrolled in a pregnancy study. The input for sequencing was CD8+ T cells from peripheral blood mononuclear cells, taken in the second trimester of pregnancy.

CDR3 sequence reads: CASSQVRGQGGELFF. The CDR3 DNA sequence: TGCGCCAGCAGCCAAGTCCGGGGACAGGGGGGCGAACTGTTTTTT. This chain connects TRBV4-1 to TRBJ1-4; 11 bases fit TRBD1. The junction had 7 bases not matched to a gene; V was cut back by 1 base and J by 12 bases. The CDR3 runs to 15 residues. Per germline, CDR1 MGHRA and CDR2 YSYEKL.